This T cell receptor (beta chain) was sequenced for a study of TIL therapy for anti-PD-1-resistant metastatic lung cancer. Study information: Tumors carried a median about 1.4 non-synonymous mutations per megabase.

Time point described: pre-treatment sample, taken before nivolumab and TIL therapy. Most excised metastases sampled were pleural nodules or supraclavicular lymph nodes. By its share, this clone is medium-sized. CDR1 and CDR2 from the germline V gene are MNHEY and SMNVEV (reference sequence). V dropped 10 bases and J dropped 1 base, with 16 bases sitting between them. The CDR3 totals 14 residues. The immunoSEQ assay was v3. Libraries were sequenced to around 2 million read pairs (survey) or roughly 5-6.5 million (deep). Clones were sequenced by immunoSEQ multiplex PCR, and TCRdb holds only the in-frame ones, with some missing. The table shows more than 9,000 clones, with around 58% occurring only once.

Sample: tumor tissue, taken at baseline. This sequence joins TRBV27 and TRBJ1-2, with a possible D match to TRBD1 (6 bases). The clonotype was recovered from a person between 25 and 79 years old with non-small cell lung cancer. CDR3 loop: CATSLRDNNYGYTF. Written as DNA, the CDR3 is TGTGCCACGTCCCTCCGGGACAATAACTATGGCTACACCTTC.